The text below deals with one T cell receptor beta chain. V was trimmed by 5 bases and J by 5 bases, leaving 14 bases between them. CDR1 and CDR2 (germline): SGDLS, YYNGEE. The CDR3 contains 14 residues. This sample stems from a study of blood T cell repertoires in COVID-19. Across the whole study: COVID-19 samples from acute and convalescent phases originated in the United States, Italy and Spain. From T cells, B-cell-depleted T cells, or PBMCs came the material, which was cDNA or gDNA.

Original methodology: Counts of nucleated cells, estimated from reference gene primer amplification, were obtained. Some clones are missing from TCRdb's copy, which holds only in-frame ones; the method was immunoSEQ multiplex PCR. The V and J calls and the clone size are those of that table, but D and trimming were determined from the DNA. This table holds more than 70,000 clones, approximately 90% found once. The receptor was derived from a woman aged 18-29 years with acute or convalescent COVID-19. The source material was peripheral blood. V is TRBV9 and J is TRBJ2-1, with no clear D. In DNA form, the CDR3 reads TGTGCCAGCAGTCCGGATGCTAGTAACAATGAGCAGTTCTTC. This codes for CASSPDASNNEQFF.